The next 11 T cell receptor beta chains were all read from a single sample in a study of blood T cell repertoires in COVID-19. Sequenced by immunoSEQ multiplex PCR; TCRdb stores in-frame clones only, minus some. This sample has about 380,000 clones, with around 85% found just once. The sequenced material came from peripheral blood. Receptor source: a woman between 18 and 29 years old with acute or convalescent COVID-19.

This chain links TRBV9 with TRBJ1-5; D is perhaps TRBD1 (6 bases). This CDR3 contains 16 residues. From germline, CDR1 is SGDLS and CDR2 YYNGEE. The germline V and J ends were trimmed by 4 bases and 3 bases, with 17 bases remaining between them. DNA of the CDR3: TGTGCCAGCAGCTTAACAGGGTTGTCGTACAATCAGCCCCAGCATTTT. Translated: CASSLTGLSYNQPQHF.

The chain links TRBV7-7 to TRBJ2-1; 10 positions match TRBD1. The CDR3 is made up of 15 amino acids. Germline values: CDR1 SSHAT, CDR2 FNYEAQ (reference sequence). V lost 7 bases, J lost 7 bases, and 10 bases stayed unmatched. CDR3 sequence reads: CASTAGTGDLNEQFF. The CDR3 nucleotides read TGTGCCAGCACCGCGGGGACAGGGGATTTGAATGAGCAGTTCTTC.

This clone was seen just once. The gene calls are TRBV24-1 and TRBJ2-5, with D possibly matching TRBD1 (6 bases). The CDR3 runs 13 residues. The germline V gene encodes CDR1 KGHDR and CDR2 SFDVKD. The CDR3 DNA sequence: TGTGCGGTCCGAGGGGGTGAATTGGAGACCCAGTACTTC. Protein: CAVRGGELETQYF.

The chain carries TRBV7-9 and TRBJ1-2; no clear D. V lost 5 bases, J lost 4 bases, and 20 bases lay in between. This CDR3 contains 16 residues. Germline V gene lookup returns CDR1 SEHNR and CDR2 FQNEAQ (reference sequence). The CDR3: CASSPPSAFQVYGYTF. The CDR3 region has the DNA TGTGCCAGCAGCCCACCTTCGGCCTTCCAGGTCTATGGCTACACCTTC.

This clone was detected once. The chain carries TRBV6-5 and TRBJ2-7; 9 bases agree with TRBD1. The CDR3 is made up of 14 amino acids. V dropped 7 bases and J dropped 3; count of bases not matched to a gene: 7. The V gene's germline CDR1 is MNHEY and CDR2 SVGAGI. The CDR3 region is CASTFGTGFYEQYF. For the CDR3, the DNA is TGTGCCAGCACTTTCGGGACAGGGTTCTACGAGCAGTACTTC.

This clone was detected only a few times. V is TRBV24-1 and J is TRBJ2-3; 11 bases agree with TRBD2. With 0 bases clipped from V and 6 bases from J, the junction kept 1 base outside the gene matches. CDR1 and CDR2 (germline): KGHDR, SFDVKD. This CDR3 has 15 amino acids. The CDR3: CATSDLTSGSDTQYF. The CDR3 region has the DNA TGTGCCACCAGTGATTTGACTAGCGGGAGTGATACGCAGTATTTT.

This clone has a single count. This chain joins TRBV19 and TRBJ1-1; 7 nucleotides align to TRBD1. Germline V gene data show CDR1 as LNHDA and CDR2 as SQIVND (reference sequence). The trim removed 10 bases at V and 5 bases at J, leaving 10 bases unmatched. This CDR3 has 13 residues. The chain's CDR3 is CATRQGERTEAFF. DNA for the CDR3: TGTGCCACTAGGCAGGGGGAGAGGACTGAAGCTTTCTTT.

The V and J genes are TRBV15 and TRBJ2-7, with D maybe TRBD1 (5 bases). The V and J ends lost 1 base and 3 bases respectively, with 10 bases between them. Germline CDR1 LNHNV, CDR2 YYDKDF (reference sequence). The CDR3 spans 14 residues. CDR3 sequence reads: CATSRAGIGYEQYF. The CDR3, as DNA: TGTGCCACCAGCAGAGCAGGGATTGGCTACGAGCAGTACTTC.

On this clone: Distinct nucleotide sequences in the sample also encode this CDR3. The CDR3 coding sequence is TGCGCCAGCAGCTTGGGGGGCCGGCTTAATACTGAAGCTTTCTTT. Protein sequence: CASSLGGRLNTEAFF. The chain carries TRBV5-1 and TRBJ1-1; D might be TRBD1 (5 bases). V gave up 0 bases and J gave up 5 bases, with 14 bases separating them. The CDR3 sequence is 15 residues long. Germline V gives CDR1 SGHRS, CDR2 YFSETQ.

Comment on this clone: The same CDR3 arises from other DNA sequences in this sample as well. CDR3 sequence: CASLRDKIYEQYF. The CDR3 region has the DNA TGTGCCAGTCTCCGGGACAAAATCTACGAGCAGTACTTC. This chain links TRBV2 with TRBJ2-7, with D maybe TRBD1 (6 bases). V gave up 9 bases and J gave up 3 bases, with 15 bases separating them. The CDR3 runs to 13 residues. Germline CDR1 and CDR2: SNHLY and FYNNEI.

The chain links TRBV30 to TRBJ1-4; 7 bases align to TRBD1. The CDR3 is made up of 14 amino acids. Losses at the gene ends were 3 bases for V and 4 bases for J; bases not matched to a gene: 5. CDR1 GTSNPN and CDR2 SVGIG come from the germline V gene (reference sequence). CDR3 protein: CAWSPGQRNEKLFF. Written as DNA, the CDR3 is TGTGCCTGGAGCCCGGGACAGCGTAATGAAAAACTGTTTTTT.